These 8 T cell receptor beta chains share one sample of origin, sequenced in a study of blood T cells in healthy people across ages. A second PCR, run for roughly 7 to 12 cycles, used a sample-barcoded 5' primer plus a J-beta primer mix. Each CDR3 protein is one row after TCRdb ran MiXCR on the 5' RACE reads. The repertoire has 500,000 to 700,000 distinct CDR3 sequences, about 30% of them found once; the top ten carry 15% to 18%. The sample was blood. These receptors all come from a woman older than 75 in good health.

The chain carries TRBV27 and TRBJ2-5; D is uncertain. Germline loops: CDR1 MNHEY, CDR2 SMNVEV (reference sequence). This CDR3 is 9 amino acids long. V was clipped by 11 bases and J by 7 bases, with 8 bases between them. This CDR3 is CAWLRTQYF. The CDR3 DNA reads TGTGCCTGGCTCCGGACCCAGTACTTC.

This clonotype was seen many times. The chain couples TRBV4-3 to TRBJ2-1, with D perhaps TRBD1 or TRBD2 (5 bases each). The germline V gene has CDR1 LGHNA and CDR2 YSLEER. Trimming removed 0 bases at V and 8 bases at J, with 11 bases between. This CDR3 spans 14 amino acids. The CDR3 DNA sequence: TGCGCCAGCAGCCAAGATTCGGGGCGGGATGAGCAGTTCTTC. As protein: CASSQDSGRDEQFF.

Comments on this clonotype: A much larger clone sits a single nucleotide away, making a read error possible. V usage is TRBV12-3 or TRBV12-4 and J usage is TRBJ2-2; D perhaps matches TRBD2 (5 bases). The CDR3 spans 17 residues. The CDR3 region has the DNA TGTGCCAGCAGTTTTTCATCCGGGTTGGTGGGGTCCGGGGAGCCGTTTTTT. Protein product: CASSFSSGLVGSGEPFF.

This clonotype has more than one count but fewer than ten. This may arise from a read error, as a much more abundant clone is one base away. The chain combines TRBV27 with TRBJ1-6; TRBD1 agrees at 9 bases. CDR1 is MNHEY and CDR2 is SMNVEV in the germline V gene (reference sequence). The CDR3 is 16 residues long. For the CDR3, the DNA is TGTGCCAGCAGTCCGTCCCGGGACAGGGTCAATTCACCCCCCCACTTT. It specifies CASSPSRDRVNSPPHF.

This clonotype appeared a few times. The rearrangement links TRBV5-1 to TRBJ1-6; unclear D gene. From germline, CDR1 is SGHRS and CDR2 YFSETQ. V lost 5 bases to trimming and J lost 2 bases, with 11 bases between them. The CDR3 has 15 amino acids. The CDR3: CASRLDGTYNSPLHF. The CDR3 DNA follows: TGCGCCAGCAGGCTTGATGGCACCTATAATTCACCCCTCCACTTT.

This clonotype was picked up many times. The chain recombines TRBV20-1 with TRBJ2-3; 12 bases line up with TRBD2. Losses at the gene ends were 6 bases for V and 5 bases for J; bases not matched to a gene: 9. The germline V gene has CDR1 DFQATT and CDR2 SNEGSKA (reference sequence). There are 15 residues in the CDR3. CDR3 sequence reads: CSAPGLAGIGDTQYF. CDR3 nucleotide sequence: TGCAGTGCCCCCGGACTAGCGGGGATTGGAGATACGCAGTATTTT.

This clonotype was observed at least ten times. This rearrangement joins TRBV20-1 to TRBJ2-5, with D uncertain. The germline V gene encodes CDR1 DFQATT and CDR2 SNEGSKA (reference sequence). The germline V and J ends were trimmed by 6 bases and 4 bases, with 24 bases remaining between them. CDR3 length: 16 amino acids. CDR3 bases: TGCAGTGCCCAAGGCAATGGGCCCTTAGTAGTAGAGACCCAGTACTTC. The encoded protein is CSAQGNGPLVVETQYF.

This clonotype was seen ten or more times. This CDR3 is CASSYDSGNNQPQHF. The CDR3 DNA sequence: TGTGCCAGCAGCTATGATTCAGGGAACAATCAGCCCCAGCATTTT. The J gene is TRBJ1-5, the V gene TRBV7-2; D possibly corresponds to TRBD1 (5 bases). Trimming stripped 4 bases from V and 3 bases from J, with 13 bases between. This CDR3 has 15 amino acids. From germline, CDR1 is SGHTA and CDR2 FQGNSA.